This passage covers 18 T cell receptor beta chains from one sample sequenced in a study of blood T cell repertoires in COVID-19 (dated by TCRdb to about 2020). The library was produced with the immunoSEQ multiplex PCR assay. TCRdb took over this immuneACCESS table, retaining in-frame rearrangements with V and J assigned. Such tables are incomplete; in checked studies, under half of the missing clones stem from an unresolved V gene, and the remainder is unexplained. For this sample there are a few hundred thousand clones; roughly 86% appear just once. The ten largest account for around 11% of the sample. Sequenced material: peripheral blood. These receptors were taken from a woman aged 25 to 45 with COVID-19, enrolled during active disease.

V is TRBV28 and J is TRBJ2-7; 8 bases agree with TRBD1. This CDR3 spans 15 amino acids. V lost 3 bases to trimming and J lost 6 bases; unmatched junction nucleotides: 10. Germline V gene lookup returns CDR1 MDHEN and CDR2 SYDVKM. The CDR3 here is CASSFPYDRGSEQYF. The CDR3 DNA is TGTGCCAGCAGTTTTCCTTATGACAGGGGTTCCGAGCAGTACTTC.

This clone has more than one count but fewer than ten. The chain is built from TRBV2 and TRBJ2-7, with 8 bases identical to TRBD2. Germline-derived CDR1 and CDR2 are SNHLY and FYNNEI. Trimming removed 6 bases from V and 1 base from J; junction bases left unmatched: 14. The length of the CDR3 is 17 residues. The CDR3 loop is CASSNRGPAGVSYEQYF. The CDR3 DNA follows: TGTGCCAGCAGCAACCGGGGACCAGCGGGAGTATCCTACGAGCAGTACTTC.

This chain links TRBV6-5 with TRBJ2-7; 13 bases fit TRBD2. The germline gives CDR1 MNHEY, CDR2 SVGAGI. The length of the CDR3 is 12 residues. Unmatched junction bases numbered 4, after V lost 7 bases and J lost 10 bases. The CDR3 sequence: CASIGLAGEQYF. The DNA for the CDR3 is TGTGCCAGCATCGGACTAGCGGGAGAACAGTACTTC.

CDR3 DNA: TGTGCCAGCAGTTTGGCCAGGGCAAGCTCCTACGAGCAGTACTTC. Protein product: CASSLARASSYEQYF. The chain carries TRBV28 and TRBJ2-7, with D possibly TRBD1 on 5 matching bases. The CDR3 extends over 15 amino acids. From germline, CDR1 is MDHEN and CDR2 SYDVKM. V was clipped by 3 bases and J by 0 bases, with 12 bases between them.

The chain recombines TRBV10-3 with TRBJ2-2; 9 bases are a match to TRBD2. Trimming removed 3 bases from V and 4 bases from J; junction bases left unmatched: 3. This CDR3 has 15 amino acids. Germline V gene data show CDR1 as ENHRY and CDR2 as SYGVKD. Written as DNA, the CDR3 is TGTGCCATCAGTGAAACTAGCGGGCCCACCGGGGAGCTGTTTTTT. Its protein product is CAISETSGPTGELFF.

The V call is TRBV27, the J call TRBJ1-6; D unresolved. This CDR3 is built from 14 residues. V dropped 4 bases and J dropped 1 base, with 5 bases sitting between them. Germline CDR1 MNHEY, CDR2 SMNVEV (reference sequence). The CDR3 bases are TGTGCCAGCAGTTATGTATCCTATAATTCACCCCTCCACTTT. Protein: CASSYVSYNSPLHF.

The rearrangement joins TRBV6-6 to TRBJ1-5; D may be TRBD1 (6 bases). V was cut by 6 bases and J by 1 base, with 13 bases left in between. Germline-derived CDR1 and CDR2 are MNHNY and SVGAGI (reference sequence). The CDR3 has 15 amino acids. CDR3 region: CASSRPGQSNQPQHF. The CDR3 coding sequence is TGTGCCAGCAGCCGCCCTGGACAGAGCAATCAGCCCCAGCATTTT.

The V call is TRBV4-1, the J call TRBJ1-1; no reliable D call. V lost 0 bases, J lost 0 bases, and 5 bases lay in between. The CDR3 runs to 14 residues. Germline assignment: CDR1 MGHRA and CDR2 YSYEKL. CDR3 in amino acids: CASSQDHMNTEAFF. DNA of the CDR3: TGCGCCAGCAGCCAAGATCACATGAACACTGAAGCTTTCTTT.

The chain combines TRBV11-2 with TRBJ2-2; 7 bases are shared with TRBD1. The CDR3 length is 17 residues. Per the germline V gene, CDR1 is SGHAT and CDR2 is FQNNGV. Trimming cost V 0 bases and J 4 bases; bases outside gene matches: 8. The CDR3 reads CASSLEIGTGVTGELFF. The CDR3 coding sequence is TGTGCCAGCAGCTTAGAAATTGGTACAGGGGTCACCGGGGAGCTGTTTTTT. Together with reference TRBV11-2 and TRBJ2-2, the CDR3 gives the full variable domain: EAGVAQSPRYKIIEKRQSVAFWCNPISGHATLYWYQQILGQGPKLLIQFQNNGVVDDSQLPKDRFSAERLKGVDSTLKIQPAKLEDSAVYLCASSLEIGTGVTGELFFGEGSRLTVL.

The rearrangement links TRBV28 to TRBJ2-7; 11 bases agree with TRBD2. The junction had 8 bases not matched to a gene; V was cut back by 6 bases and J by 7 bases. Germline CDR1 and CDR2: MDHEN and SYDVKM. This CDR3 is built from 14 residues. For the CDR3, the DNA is TGTGCCAGCAGGGAACTAGCGGGAGTGCCTGAGCAGTACTTC. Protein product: CASRELAGVPEQYF.

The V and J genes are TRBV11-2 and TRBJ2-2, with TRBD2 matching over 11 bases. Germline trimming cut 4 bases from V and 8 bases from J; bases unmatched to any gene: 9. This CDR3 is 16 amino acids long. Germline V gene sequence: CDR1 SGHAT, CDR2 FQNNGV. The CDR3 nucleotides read TGTGCCAGCAGCTCCTATAGCGGGAGGGCACTGGGGGAGCTGTTTTTT. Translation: CASSSYSGRALGELFF.

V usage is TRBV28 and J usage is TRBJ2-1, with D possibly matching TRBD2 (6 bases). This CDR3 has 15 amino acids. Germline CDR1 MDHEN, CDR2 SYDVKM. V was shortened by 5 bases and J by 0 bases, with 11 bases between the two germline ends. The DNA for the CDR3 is TGTGCCAGCAGTCGCACGGGGGTCTCCTACAATGAGCAGTTCTTC. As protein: CASSRTGVSYNEQFF.

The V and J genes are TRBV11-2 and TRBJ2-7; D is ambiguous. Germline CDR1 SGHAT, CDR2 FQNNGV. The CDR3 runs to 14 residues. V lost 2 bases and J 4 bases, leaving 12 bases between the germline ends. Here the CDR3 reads CASSLTSAFYEQYF. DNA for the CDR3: TGTGCCAGCAGCTTAACAAGCGCCTTTTACGAGCAGTACTTC.

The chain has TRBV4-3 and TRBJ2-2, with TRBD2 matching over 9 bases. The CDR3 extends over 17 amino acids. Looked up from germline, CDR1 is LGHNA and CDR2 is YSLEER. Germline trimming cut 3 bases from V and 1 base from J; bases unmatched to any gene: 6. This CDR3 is CASSHDTSGQNTGELFF. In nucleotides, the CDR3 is TGCGCCAGCAGCCACGATACTAGCGGGCAGAACACCGGGGAGCTGTTTTTT.

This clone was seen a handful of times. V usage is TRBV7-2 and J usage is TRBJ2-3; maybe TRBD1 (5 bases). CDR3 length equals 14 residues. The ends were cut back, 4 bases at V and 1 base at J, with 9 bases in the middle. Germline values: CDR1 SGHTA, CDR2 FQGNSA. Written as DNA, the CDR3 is TGTGCCAGCAGCTGGCCCAGGGGCACAGATACGCAGTATTTT. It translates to CASSWPRGTDTQYF.

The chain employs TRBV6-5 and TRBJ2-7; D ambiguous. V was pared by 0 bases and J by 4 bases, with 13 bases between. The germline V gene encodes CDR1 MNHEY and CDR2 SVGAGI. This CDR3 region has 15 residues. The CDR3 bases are TGTGCCAGCAGTTACTCGAATCGGGTTAATTACGAGCAGTACTTC. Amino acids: CASSYSNRVNYEQYF.

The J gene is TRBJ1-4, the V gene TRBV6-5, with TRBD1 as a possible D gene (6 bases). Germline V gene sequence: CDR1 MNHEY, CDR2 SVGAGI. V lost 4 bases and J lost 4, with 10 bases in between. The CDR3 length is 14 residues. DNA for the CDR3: TGTGCCAGCAGTTCAGGGGCGGGTAATGAAAAACTGTTTTTT. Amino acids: CASSSGAGNEKLFF.

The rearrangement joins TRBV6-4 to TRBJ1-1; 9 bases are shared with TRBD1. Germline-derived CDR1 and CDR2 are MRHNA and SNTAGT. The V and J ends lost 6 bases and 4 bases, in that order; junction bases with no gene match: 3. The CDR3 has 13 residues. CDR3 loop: CASRGTGSTEAFF. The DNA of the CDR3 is TGTGCCAGCAGAGGGACAGGGAGCACTGAAGCTTTCTTT.